These T cell receptor beta chains were read from a single sample in a study of T-cell reconstitution after alpha-beta-depleted transplantation in children. TCRdb itself ran the PCR reads through MiXCR, one entry per CDR3 protein. The sample contains fewer than 450,000 distinct CDR3 sequences, about 17% of which appear only once. This sample comprised PBMCs, mostly from graft donor cells, obtained 360 days after TCRalphabeta/CD19-depleted stem cell transplant. The receptors were gathered from a male patient between 2 and 10 years old who had a stem cell transplant for acute lymphoblastic leukemia, so the T cells may come from the graft donor. CDR3s include the opening cysteine and the closing phenylalanine or tryptophan.

j_call	v_call	cdr3_aa
TRBJ2-7	TRBV4-3	CASSLRWDHEQYF
TRBJ2-1	TRBV3-1	CASSQEPGGNEQFF
TRBJ2-5	TRBV4-2	CASSQAGGAPREETQYF
TRBJ2-6	TRBV12-3/TRBV12-4	CASSPGLSGANVLTF
TRBJ1-4	TRBV4-2	CASSQGAGRGSTAINEKLFF
TRBJ2-5	TRBV28	CASRGGTLQETQYF
TRBJ1-1	TRBV5-1	CASSLGLGRDTEAFF
TRBJ2-7	TRBV6-5	CASSYGTSGRALYEQYF
TRBJ2-1	TRBV19	CAIGTGGGGEQFF
TRBJ2-3	TRBV6-2/TRBV6-3	CASSYSGYRPTKPDTQYF
TRBJ2-7	TRBV6-5	CASSSTGHPSYEQYF
TRBJ2-5	TRBV5-1	CASSLAGEDQRETQYF
TRBJ1-5	TRBV24-1	CATSETGTGYNQPQHF
TRBJ2-2	TRBV4-1	CASSPRGRLAGVNTGELFF
TRBJ1-1	TRBV4-3	CASSQEDLEGTMNTEAFF
TRBJ2-3	TRBV4-3	CASSQGEGWDTQYF
TRBJ2-1	TRBV28	CASTSFDGIKQFF
TRBJ2-5	TRBV6-1	CASSKSGGAGAVGQETQYF
TRBJ2-2	TRBV9	CASSVPRGTANTGELFF
TRBJ2-5	TRBV10-3	CAISVGQGQETQYF
TRBJ2-5	TRBV29-1	CSVEGGAGGEWETQYF
TRBJ2-1	TRBV7-2	CASSLYYEQFF
TRBJ2-5	TRBV29-1	CSVAWQGETQYF
TRBJ2-7	TRBV29-1	CSVEDPGDSSYEQYF
TRBJ2-1	TRBV4-2	CASSQDWRYNEQFF
TRBJ2-6	TRBV2	CASSSRPLAGAGANVLTF
TRBJ2-1	TRBV24-1	CATSGAAGARYNEQFF
TRBJ1-5	TRBV7-8	CASSLVDGDSNQPQHF
TRBJ2-7	TRBV7-9	CASSLRGPTDEQYF
TRBJ2-5	TRBV4-2	CASSQLAMIQETQYF
TRBJ2-4	TRBV7-9	CASTPSLAKNIQYF
TRBJ2-7	TRBV2	CASGWTSGSSTPSYEQYF
TRBJ2-3	TRBV2	CASRDGGTLKDTQYF
TRBJ2-1	TRBV5-1	CASSFSGRARSSYNEQFF
TRBJ2-5	TRBV28	CASSLLWEGETQYF
TRBJ2-5	TRBV5-6	CASSLPWTATKETQYF
TRBJ1-3	TRBV10-3	CAISQIQDFSGNTIYF
TRBJ2-2	TRBV9	CASSVVPPLTGELFF
TRBJ2-7	TRBV4-3	CASSPGLAGGDYEQYF
TRBJ2-3	TRBV4-3	CASSQDSGTMDTQYF
TRBJ2-1	TRBV28	CASSFPAGGLAYNEQFF
TRBJ1-4	TRBV5-1	CASSLVGQNEKLFF
TRBJ2-1	TRBV20-1	CSARGVGLANNEQFF
TRBJ2-2	TRBV7-2	CASSLSLLGGTGELFF
TRBJ2-5	TRBV4-3	CASSQKTSPPGAAQYF
TRBJ1-4	TRBV28	CASSESEKLFF
TRBJ1-1	TRBV5-1	CASSLGSDLNTEAFF
TRBJ2-1	TRBV29-1	CSATSGLLSYNEQFF
TRBJ2-2	TRBV15	CATSTYGSFISGELFF
TRBJ2-1	TRBV7-3	CASSPSRENEQFF
TRBJ1-3	TRBV28	CASRRGSGNTIYF
TRBJ2-3	TRBV4-3	CASSQEAGAVSTDTQYF